Listed below are T cell receptor beta chains from one sample, sequenced in a study of cytomegalovirus exposure and HLA in healthy donors. TCRdb's copy holds only in-frame clones and misses some; the assay was immunoSEQ multiplex PCR. Altogether about 190,000 clones are present, about 77% being singletons, with the ten largest covering approximately 4.8%. Material for sequencing was PBMCs. Source of these receptors: a man aged 25-45 years in good health and CMV-seropositive. Each CDR3 is given without its conserved first and last residue. Each record gives: V gene, J gene, CDR3 protein.

TRBV15,TRBJ2-7,ATSRDSGSLSSYEQY
TRBV7-2,TRBJ2-5,ASSTDRQETQY
TRBV6-5,TRBJ2-7,ASSSLASGSYEQY
TRBV20-1,TRBJ1-2,SARDTDAGT
TRBV29-1,TRBJ2-3,SVAGAVDTQY
TRBV7-2,TRBJ1-5,ASSPDTSNQPQH
TRBV29-1,TRBJ2-4,SVEVGETGYIQY
TRBV6-6,TRBJ2-5,ASTLYSRLAGETQY
TRBV5-1,TRBJ1-4,ASGRGTGDNEKLF
TRBV29-1,TRBJ2-1,SVKASGGSYNEQF
TRBV7-9,TRBJ2-7,ASSLRRVGRDEQY
TRBV6-5,TRBJ1-4,ASSYRTASTNEKLF
TRBV18,TRBJ1-3,ASSPLQDSGNTIY
TRBV25-1,TRBJ1-1,ASSGLWDRVDEAF
TRBV6-1,TRBJ2-7,ASRIQRGGSYEQY
TRBV28,TRBJ1-1,ASEQGFGTEAF
TRBV25-1,TRBJ2-5,ASSRGGTSGSQETQY
TRBV7-2,TRBJ2-1,ASSQLGEQF
TRBV7-2,TRBJ1-6,ASSFSGTNNSPLH
TRBV6-1,TRBJ2-7,ASSWDRVSYEQY
TRBV11-1,TRBJ2-7,ASSLGGSGEQY
TRBV4-3,TRBJ1-1,ASSQGTGFAEAF
TRBV30,TRBJ1-3,AWSVGLRAGNTIY
TRBV30,TRBJ1-5,AWSLFPEPQH
TRBV30,TRBJ1-2,AWSPGGDNYGYT
TRBV7-6,TRBJ1-1,ASSPSWATEAF
TRBV28,TRBJ2-7,ASSPPGRRGSYEQY
TRBV7-9,TRBJ1-1,ASSQQTVRNTEAF
TRBV28,TRBJ2-5,ASSSEGGHTKETQY
TRBV7-2,TRBJ2-7,ASSKQGAVDEQY
TRBV2,TRBJ2-1,ASESLAGNEQF
TRBV5-6,TRBJ2-1,ASSTGLAVDEQF
TRBV20-1,TRBJ1-6,SLLGQESLH
TRBV4-3,TRBJ2-5,ASSSSGGGPGRETQY
TRBV19,TRBJ1-5,ASSMAEGRGDQPQH
TRBV30,TRBJ2-1,AWSVRGQGAYNEQF
TRBV29-1,TRBJ1-1,SVQMNTEAF
TRBV6-1,TRBJ1-4,ASQTDRNEKLF
TRBV5-1,TRBJ2-1,ASSLGDRGGEQF
TRBV5-1,TRBJ2-5,ASSFPWTGGKETQY
TRBV11-2,TRBJ2-3,ASSYGTSGFTDTQY
TRBV28,TRBJ2-7,ASSFQATSSSYEQY
TRBV7-9,TRBJ2-5,ASSPGTGLETQY